What follows describes a single TCR beta chain. Its antigen remains undetermined. No quality values exist for individual bases; no much larger clone is one base distant. The data were taken from a study of T cell repertoires in cytomegalovirus infection (dated by TCRdb to the late 2010s). Background on the whole study: The peptide stimulations were aimed at well-studied HLA-B-restricted epitopes as well as recently identified HLA-C-restricted CMV epitopes, whose presentation resists viral immunomodulation. The HLA type of each donor mattered for the analysis, because public TCR beta signatures pointed to carriage of CMV infection along with the matching HLA type. General conclusions and limits of the study: The ex vivo response was dominated by HLA-C-restricted CMV-specific TCR beta clonotypes, which also provided the single most frequent clonotype in two of eight donors. Carriers of CMV infection plus the relevant HLA type were discriminated by the cumulative frequency of public TCR beta family members in the study cohort and in an independent 352-donor cohort.

These reads were obtained on an Illumina HiSeq 1500. TCRdb trimmed the raw reads at Q25, called clones with MiXCR and kept productive beta chains. Each CDR3 protein appears once, grouped with its most common genes and DNA. This sample holds about 890,000 distinct CDR3 sequences; approximately 30% were observed only once. The ten top clones hold under 15% of the sample. In light of the paper, this sample's treatment or condition label describes: in vitro stimulation with specific CMV peptide epitopes to enrich CMV-specific T cells. Clipping removes 8 bases from V and 7 bases from J, with 9 as the unmatched junction base count. Based on the germline V gene (reference sequence), the CDR1 and CDR2 sequences are MNHEY and SMNVEV. Inclusive of the bounding cysteine and phenylalanine, the CDR3 is 14 residues long. CDR3 DNA only is kept here, 42 bases in frame from base 1.

The receptor comes from a human donor in good health (CMV status not recorded). Some clones in this sample may be carry-over from other donors' samples. The chain joins TRBV27 to TRBJ1-2; TRBD1 agrees with 11 junctional bases. The input for sequencing was cultured CD8+ T cells from PBMCs, taken from culture after CMV antigen stimulation. The CDR3 reads as follows: CASGEGQGVGGYTF. The nucleotides are TGTGCCAGCGGTGAGGGACAGGGGGTCGGTGGCTACACCTTC.